These T cell receptor beta chains were read from a single sample in a study of identical twins. TCRdb analysed the 5' RACE reads with MiXCR anew, one entry per CDR3 protein. The data contain approximately 530,000 distinct CDR3 sequences, 20% to 25% of them singletons. The data also belong to a second study, concerning yellow fever vaccine responses in identical twins.

Source material: CD4+ T cells sorted from blood. These TCRs come from a woman aged 18-35 years in good health. CDR3s include the opening cysteine and the closing phenylalanine or tryptophan. Each record gives: clone size, CDR3 length, V gene, CDR3 protein. Part of the rows lack a size; the others show once, few, many or a class for expanded clones.

clone_size: -; cdr3_length: 12; v_call: TRBV28; cdr3_aa: CASSFASYGYTF
clone_size: -; cdr3_length: 15; v_call: TRBV24-1; cdr3_aa: CATSVRSGTYNEQFF
clone_size: -; cdr3_length: 14; v_call: TRBV15; cdr3_aa: CATSSLTGNQPQHF
clone_size: few; cdr3_length: 13; v_call: TRBV10-1; cdr3_aa: CASSEAGGTEAFF
clone_size: -; cdr3_length: 15; v_call: TRBV7-2; cdr3_aa: CASSQGRASGQTQYF
clone_size: -; cdr3_length: 15; v_call: TRBV9; cdr3_aa: CASSPETAVNEKLFF
clone_size: few; cdr3_length: 13; v_call: TRBV7-9; cdr3_aa: CASTQISSYEQYF
clone_size: few; cdr3_length: 14; v_call: TRBV12-3/TRBV12-4; cdr3_aa: CASSPSRGQKTQYF
clone_size: -; cdr3_length: 13; v_call: TRBV7-9; cdr3_aa: CASSQGQWETQYF
clone_size: few; cdr3_length: 16; v_call: TRBV5-1; cdr3_aa: CASSLGSLNPQETQYF
clone_size: -; cdr3_length: 13; v_call: TRBV12-3/TRBV12-4; cdr3_aa: CASLAGAWNEQFF